The next 12 T cell receptor beta chains were all read from a single sample in a study of blood T cell repertoires in COVID-19. Method: immunoSEQ multiplex PCR; TCRdb's copy keeps in-frame clones and lacks some. The sample has 220,000 or so clones, about 90% seen once. Sequenced input: PBMCs or T cells enriched from blood (not recorded which). These receptors all stem from a man aged 30-40 years who had been exposed to COVID-19.

The chain employs TRBV10-3 and TRBJ1-2, with 8 bases fitting TRBD1. CDR1 is ENHRY, CDR2 SYGVKD, per germline. The CDR3 consists of 18 residues. With V trimmed by 9 bases and J by 0 bases, 18 bases remained unmatched. The CDR3 region is CAIKTDRGASIANYGYTF. Here the CDR3 DNA reads TGTGCCATAAAGACCGACAGGGGCGCATCTATAGCTAACTATGGCTACACCTTC.

This chain connects TRBV7-2 to TRBJ2-3; 12 positions agree with TRBD2. With 5 bases clipped from V and 4 bases from J, the junction kept 7 bases outside the gene matches. The germline V gene encodes CDR1 SGHTA and CDR2 FQGNSA. This CDR3 region has 16 residues. For the CDR3, the DNA is TGTGCCAGCAGCACCAGGACTAGCGGGACTGCAGATACGCAGTATTTT. This translates into CASSTRTSGTADTQYF.

The J gene is TRBJ2-7, the V gene TRBV13; TRBD2 aligns across 8 bases. With 2 bases clipped from V and 3 bases from J, the junction kept 3 bases outside the gene matches. This CDR3 contains 14 residues. The germline V gene encodes CDR1 PRHDT and CDR2 FYEKMQ (reference sequence). The CDR3 DNA follows: TGTGCCAGCAGCTTAACGGGGGGGTACTACGAGCAGTACTTC. This sequence encodes CASSLTGGYYEQYF.

The chain links TRBV4-2 to TRBJ2-3, with 8 bases lining up with TRBD2. This CDR3 contains 17 residues. V gave up 0 bases and J gave up 2 bases; unmatched junction bases: 7. The germline V gene has CDR1 LGHNA and CDR2 YNFKEQ. CDR3 sequence (DNA): TGTGCCAGCAGCCAAGATACCCCCGGGGGGGCCACAGATACGCAGTATTTT. Its translation: CASSQDTPGGATDTQYF.

This chain connects TRBV18 to TRBJ1-2, with D possibly TRBD1 on 6 matching bases. Between the trimmed V and J ends, which lost 3 bases and 4 bases, there was a span of 18 bases. The CDR3 extends over 16 amino acids. CDR1 KGHSH and CDR2 LQKENI come from the germline V gene. Here the CDR3 reads CASSPEARGRTYGYTF. Written as DNA, the CDR3 is TGTGCCAGCTCACCGGAAGCCAGGGGTAGAACCTATGGCTACACCTTC.

The J gene is TRBJ2-7, the V gene TRBV2; weak D call: TRBD1 (6 bases). There are 12 residues in the CDR3. Germline V lookup: CDR1 SNHLY, CDR2 FYNNEI. V was shortened by 8 bases and J by 3 bases, with 11 bases between the two germline ends. This chain's CDR3 is CASGQGLYEQYF. The CDR3 DNA follows: TGTGCCAGCGGGCAGGGGCTCTACGAGCAGTACTTC.

This chain links TRBV6-5 with TRBJ2-7, with 9 bases lining up with TRBD1. J lost 3 bases, V lost 5 bases, and 8 bases had no gene match. This CDR3 has 15 amino acids. Per germline, CDR1 MNHEY and CDR2 SVGAGI. CDR3 nucleotides: TGTGCCAGCAGTAGAGCACCGGGACAGGGCTACGAGCAGTACTTC. Encoded protein: CASSRAPGQGYEQYF.

V is TRBV18 and J is TRBJ2-2, with D tentatively TRBD1 (6 bases). Trimming removed 4 bases from V and 4 bases from J, with 7 bases in between. There are 13 residues in the CDR3. Germline CDR1 KGHSH, CDR2 LQKENI. The CDR3 DNA reads as TGTGCCAGCTCACAAGGGGGCACCGGGGAGCTGTTTTTT. Translated: CASSQGGTGELFF.

The chain carries TRBV5-1 and TRBJ2-7; TRBD2 matches 10 bases. V gave up 0 bases and J gave up 4 bases; unmatched junction bases: 10. Germline values: CDR1 SGHRS, CDR2 YFSETQ. The CDR3 is 17 residues long. The CDR3 loop is CASSLASGGLVLYEQYF. CDR3 nucleotides: TGCGCCAGCAGCTTGGCTAGCGGGGGCTTAGTACTTTACGAGCAGTACTTC.

J is TRBJ1-5 and V is TRBV6-5, with 7 nucleotides matching TRBD1. The V gene end was trimmed by 6 bases and the J gene end by 6 bases; junction bases not matched to a gene: 5. The CDR3 extends over 13 amino acids. The germline V gene has CDR1 MNHEY and CDR2 SVGAGI. This CDR3 reads CASRGQAPQPQHF. The DNA for the CDR3 is TGTGCCAGCAGAGGACAGGCGCCTCAGCCCCAGCATTTT.

The chain has TRBV6-4 and TRBJ2-1, with 7 bases fitting TRBD2. Trimming cost V 2 bases and J 4 bases; bases outside gene matches: 8. This CDR3 contains 16 residues. Germline CDR1 and CDR2: MRHNA and SNTAGT. The CDR3 DNA reads TGTGCCAGCAGTGACAAGGGAGGGTCGGGATACAATGAGCAGTTCTTC. It yields the protein CASSDKGGSGYNEQFF.

This clone was detected once. The J gene is TRBJ2-5, the V gene TRBV10-3, with a weak D call TRBD2 (6 bases). The CDR3 runs to 13 residues. Germline lookup yields CDR1 ENHRY and CDR2 SYGVKD. Trimming removed 6 bases at V and 2 bases at J, with 10 bases between. CDR3 in amino acids: CAIRKGLQETQYF. CDR3 in DNA: TGTGCCATCAGAAAGGGACTGCAAGAGACCCAGTACTTC.